Below, one T cell receptor beta chain is given with its context. What it recognizes is unknown. Treg sorting used a CD4+CD25+CD127-/low gate. Semi-nested PCR with Nested Universal Primer A followed constant-region reverse priming of full-length variable regions. TCRdb used MiXCR to reprocess the 5' RACE reads, holding one entry per CDR3 protein. The sample includes thousands of distinct CDR3 sequences, 55% of them seen just once. CDR3 length: 13 residues. The V gene lost 10 bases and the J gene lost 8 bases, with 20 bases spanning the gap. The study, taken as a whole, reports: Tumor memory CD4+ T cell TCR gene usage was found to cluster with blood and lymph node memory CD4+ cells and with lymph node naive CD4+ cells. The larger cohort examined one V-J beta rearrangement, not whole repertoires. Tumor Tregs overlapped most with tumor, then blood, naive CD4+ cells.

Source material: Tregs sorted from a lymph node. The TCR sequence derives from a female donor with breast cancer. The chain links TRBV12-3 or TRBV12-4 to TRBJ1-2; D is ambiguous. The CDR3 sequence is CAISYGRSRGYTF. The DNA of the CDR3 is TGTGCCATCTCATACGGACGTTCTAGGGGCTACACCTTC.